Each of the 8 T cell receptor beta chains below was sequenced from the same sample in a study of shared clonotypes between healthy human individuals. Profiling relied on immunoSEQ multiplex PCR, and the TCRdb table lists in-frame clones only, not all of them. The table shows over a million clones, with about 96% occurring only once. The specimen sequenced was naive CD4+ T cells sorted from blood. Subset of the sample: CD45RA+ positively selected. Receptors originate from a man aged 30 to 45 in good health.

The J gene is TRBJ1-3, the V gene TRBV10-3, with D tentatively TRBD1 (6 bases). V gave up 5 bases and J gave up 4 bases, with 9 bases separating them. The CDR3 consists of 13 residues. Germline CDR1 is ENHRY and CDR2 is SYGVKD. CDR3: CAISRGGGNTIYF. The CDR3 coding sequence is TGTGCCATCAGTAGGGGGGGCGGAAACACCATATATTTT.

This chain links TRBV15 with TRBJ2-3; D is possibly TRBD2 (7 bases). CDR1 and CDR2 from the germline V gene are LNHNV and YYDKDF (reference sequence). The CDR3 length is 15 residues. The germline V and J ends were trimmed by 7 bases and 1 base, with 15 bases remaining between them. This CDR3 is CATTGGGGRTDTQYF. The CDR3 DNA reads TGTGCCACCACGGGGGGAGGGGGTCGCACAGATACGCAGTATTTT.

The chain combines TRBV6-1 with TRBJ2-7; 12 bases agree with TRBD1. Germline values: CDR1 MNHNS, CDR2 SASEGT. V lost 6 bases, J lost 6 bases, and 6 bases stayed unmatched. This CDR3 is 14 amino acids long. In DNA form, the CDR3 reads TGTGCCAGCAGAACCGGGACAGGGGGCTCCGAGCAGTACTTC. Translating it yields CASRTGTGGSEQYF.

The rearrangement joins TRBV7-2 to TRBJ1-2, with unresolved D. V lost 0 bases and J lost 7, with 21 bases in between. The germline CDR1 and CDR2 sequences are SGHTA and FQGNSA. This CDR3 has 17 residues. The CDR3 loop reads CASSLAQHLVLPVGYTF. Written as DNA, the CDR3 is TGTGCCAGCAGCTTAGCCCAACATTTGGTCCTACCCGTTGGCTACACCTTC.

V is TRBV4-3 and J is TRBJ2-3; 10 nucleotides match TRBD2. Germline CDR1 LGHNA, CDR2 YSLEER. Trimming took 0 bases from V and 3 from J; bases not matched to a gene: 9. This CDR3 spans 18 amino acids. CDR3 DNA: TGCGCCAGCAGCCAAGAATGGTCTAGCGGGAGTTATACAGATACGCAGTATTTT. Translating it yields CASSQEWSSGSYTDTQYF.

This sequence joins TRBV7-9 and TRBJ2-5; tentatively, D is TRBD1 or TRBD2 (5 bases each). V lost 0 bases and J lost 7, with 15 bases in between. The CDR3 consists of 15 residues. Germline CDR1 reads SEHNR; CDR2 reads FQNEAQ (reference sequence). The CDR3 spells CASSLAGTGMRTQYF. DNA of the CDR3: TGTGCCAGCAGCTTAGCAGGGACGGGTATGCGGACCCAGTACTTC.

The V call is TRBV2, the J call TRBJ2-3; D unclear. The CDR3 extends over 8 amino acids. Germline loops: CDR1 SNHLY, CDR2 FYNNEI. In DNA, the CDR3 is TGTTTCACAGATACGCAGTATTTT. Protein: CFTDTQYF.

J is TRBJ1-2 and V is TRBV9, with D perhaps matching TRBD1 (6 bases). The germline gives CDR1 SGDLS, CDR2 YYNGEE. This CDR3 region has 15 residues. The ends were cut back, 4 bases at V and 5 bases at J, with 18 bases in the middle. The CDR3 is CASSPTRGGPYGYTF. In DNA, the CDR3 is TGTGCCAGCAGCCCCACCCGGGGGGGGCCTTATGGCTACACCTTC.